The next 9 T cell receptor beta chains were all read from a single sample in a study of blood T cell repertoires in COVID-19. Repertoires were generated with immunoSEQ multiplex PCR, while TCRdb's copy carries only in-frame clones and drops some. The sample lists some 78,000 clones; approximately 89% were seen once. The sequenced material came from peripheral blood. These TCRs come from a man between 70 and 80 years old with active or convalescent COVID-19.

The gene calls are TRBV28 and TRBJ1-2, with a possible D match to TRBD1 (6 bases). Germline values: CDR1 MDHEN, CDR2 SYDVKM. Trimming left V 5 bases short and J 4 bases short, with 17 bases between. This CDR3 has 15 amino acids. The CDR3 coding sequence is TGTGCCAGCAGTCTCCGGGGGGGGCGTATCTATGGCTACACCTTC. Translating it yields CASSLRGGRIYGYTF.

CDR3 nucleotides: TGTGCCAGCAGCCCCCAAGGGGTTCTGTACACCGGGGAGCTGTTTTTT. This encodes CASSPQGVLYTGELFF. The V gene is TRBV9, the J gene TRBJ2-2; D possibly corresponds to TRBD1 (5 bases). V shed 4 bases and J shed 3 bases, with 16 bases lying between them. This CDR3 is built from 16 residues. CDR1 is SGDLS, CDR2 YYNGEE, per germline.

This chain connects TRBV9 to TRBJ2-1; weak D call: TRBD2 (6 bases). Germline V CDR1 and CDR2: SGDLS, YYNGEE. V lost 0 bases, J lost 7 bases, and 17 bases lay in between. CDR3 length equals 16 residues. The CDR3 is CASSVVGRPEGNEQFF. The CDR3 DNA sequence: TGTGCCAGCAGCGTAGTTGGCAGGCCGGAGGGGAATGAGCAGTTCTTC.

This rearrangement joins TRBV10-2 to TRBJ2-1; D is ambiguous. The CDR3 is 13 amino acids. Trimming shortened V by 6 bases and J by 4 bases, and 10 bases separated the two germline ends. The germline gives CDR1 WSHSY, CDR2 SAAADI. For the CDR3, the DNA is TGCGCCAGCAGCGTGTACAATTACAATGAGCAGTTCTTC. Residues: CASSVYNYNEQFF.

This chain connects TRBV2 to TRBJ1-3; D is uncertain. Per germline, CDR1 SNHLY and CDR2 FYNNEI. The CDR3 spans 14 residues. V lost 6 bases and J 6 bases, leaving 15 bases between the germline ends. CDR3 residues: CASSLEAVANTIYF. The CDR3 DNA follows: TGTGCCAGCAGCCTAGAGGCAGTCGCAAACACCATATATTTT.

In DNA, the CDR3 is TGCGCCAGCAGCTTGGGACAGGGTGGCACAGATACGCAGTATTTT. Protein: CASSLGQGGTDTQYF. The V and J genes are TRBV5-1 and TRBJ2-3; 7 bases agree with TRBD1. Per germline, CDR1 SGHRS and CDR2 YFSETQ. V trimming: 0 bases; J trimming: 1 base; junction bases outside the gene matches: 2. The CDR3 length is 15 residues.

The CDR3 coding sequence is TGTGCCAGCAGCCAAGAGAACAGAGTGAACACCGGGGAGCTGTTTTTT. Its translation: CASSQENRVNTGELFF. The chain uses TRBV14 and TRBJ2-2; D not certain. This CDR3 is 16 amino acids long. Trimming removed 0 bases from V and 1 base from J, with 9 bases in between. Germline V gene data show CDR1 as SGHDN and CDR2 as FVKESK.

The J gene is TRBJ1-5, the V gene TRBV6-4; tentatively, D is TRBD1 (5 bases). Deletions cut 4 bases from V and 7 bases from J, with 11 bases between. Looked up from germline, CDR1 is MRHNA and CDR2 is SNTAGT. The CDR3 has 13 residues. The CDR3 sequence: CASSGPEGQPQHF. The CDR3 nucleotides are TGTGCCAGCAGTGGACCGGAGGGGCAGCCCCAGCATTTT.

This chain uses TRBV6-2 or TRBV6-3 with TRBJ2-7, with TRBD1 matching 8 bases. In germline, CDR1 is MNHEY, CDR2 SVGEGT. J was trimmed by 3 bases and V by 2 bases; bases with no gene match: 6. The CDR3 consists of 15 residues. Here the CDR3 DNA reads TGTGCCAGCAGTTACAGGGACAGGACGATCTACGAGCAGTACTTC. Protein: CASSYRDRTIYEQYF.